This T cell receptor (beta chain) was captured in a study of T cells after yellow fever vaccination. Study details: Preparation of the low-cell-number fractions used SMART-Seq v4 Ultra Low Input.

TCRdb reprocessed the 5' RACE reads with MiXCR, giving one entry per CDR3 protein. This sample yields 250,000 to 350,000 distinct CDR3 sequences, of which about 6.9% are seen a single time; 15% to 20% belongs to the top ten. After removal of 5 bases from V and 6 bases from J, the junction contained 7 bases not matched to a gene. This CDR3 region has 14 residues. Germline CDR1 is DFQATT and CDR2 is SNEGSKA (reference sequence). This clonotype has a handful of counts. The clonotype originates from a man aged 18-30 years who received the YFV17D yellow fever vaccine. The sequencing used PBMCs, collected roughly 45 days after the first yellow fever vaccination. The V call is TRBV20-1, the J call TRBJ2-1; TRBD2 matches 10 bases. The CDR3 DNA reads TGCAGTGCTTCGAGCGGGGGGGCCACCAATGAGCAGTTCTTC. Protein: CSASSGGATNEQFF.